These T cell receptor beta chains were read from a single sample in a study of blood T cell repertoires in COVID-19. Using immunoSEQ multiplex PCR, the repertoire was profiled, and TCRdb retains in-frame clones only, with some absent. The profile shows about 160,000 clones, about three quarters of them singletons. The material sequenced was peripheral blood. The source of these receptors is a man in his sixties with acute or convalescent COVID-19. Both conserved end residues are trimmed from each CDR3. The D gene is left open where the match is weak.

TRBV5-4	-	TRBJ1-2	ASSLADRPHYGYT
TRBV21-1	-	TRBJ1-2	ASSKVFPFCGRNYGYT
TRBV5-4	TRBD1	TRBJ1-1	ASSQTGQAEAF
TRBV2	TRBD2	TRBJ2-1	ASSAVGGSYNEQF
TRBV12-3/TRBV12-4	TRBD1	TRBJ1-2	ASSPGGNGYT
TRBV27	-	TRBJ2-2	ASIDIPNTGELF
TRBV6-2/TRBV6-3	TRBD2	TRBJ2-7	ASSYSPSQRGGLYEQY
TRBV10-3	TRBD1	TRBJ2-2	AISERDSYTGELF
TRBV2	TRBD1	TRBJ2-4	ASTVTQGAGKNIQY
TRBV30	-	TRBJ2-7	AWSSRTGYEQY
TRBV14	TRBD1	TRBJ1-2	ASSRQGADYGYT
TRBV15	TRBD2	TRBJ2-3	ATSSSGGVGDTQY
TRBV9	TRBD1	TRBJ2-2	ASSVVQGATGELF
TRBV6-5	TRBD1	TRBJ2-5	ASTVQGARETQY
TRBV6-2/TRBV6-3	TRBD2	TRBJ2-7	ASSKAGGPSYEQY
TRBV18	-	TRBJ1-2	ASSPDKLYGYT
TRBV2	-	TRBJ1-5	ASSDLREQGTQPQH
TRBV9	-	TRBJ1-4	ASSVGLGEKLF
TRBV3-1/TRBV3-2	TRBD1	TRBJ2-7	ASSHLAFRTGANEQY
TRBV10-3	-	TRBJ1-2	AISESSGHYGYT
TRBV24-1	-	TRBJ2-1	ATSDLRGSSYNEQF
TRBV5-8	-	TRBJ2-7	ASSPLAGSSYEQY
TRBV11-1	TRBD1	TRBJ1-5	ASSPGQGPNQPQH
TRBV14	TRBD2	TRBJ2-3	ASTPLAGSDTQY
TRBV3-1/TRBV3-2	-	TRBJ2-3	ASSRKTSTDTQY
TRBV7-2	TRBD1	TRBJ1-4	ASSLQGARSEKLF
TRBV10-3	TRBD1	TRBJ2-3	AISGGPDRARTDTQY